These T cell receptor beta chains were read from a single sample in a study of beta chain features in type 1 diabetes. TCRdb's copy holds only in-frame clones and misses some; the assay was immunoSEQ multiplex PCR. The repertoire holds 200,000 to 250,000 clones, with approximately 11% as singletons. The sample consisted of central memory CD4+ T cells from blood. All receptors derive from a man aged 18 to 30 in good health. Both conserved end residues are part of each CDR3. Each record gives: V gene, D gene, CDR3 protein. D genes are given only for firm matches.

V gene: TRBV7-2; D gene: TRBD1; CDR3 protein: CASSPSLQGINEKLFF
V gene: TRBV6-1; D gene: NA; CDR3 protein: CASSGRGGVYSYEQYF
V gene: TRBV27; D gene: NA; CDR3 protein: CASSRENSNQPQHF
V gene: TRBV2; D gene: TRBD1; CDR3 protein: CASSDRGQEQETQYF
V gene: TRBV5-1; D gene: TRBD1; CDR3 protein: CASSSQTGSYEQYF
V gene: TRBV28; D gene: TRBD1; CDR3 protein: CASKPSGTGITRGTGELFF
V gene: TRBV4-3; D gene: NA; CDR3 protein: CASSQVVEADTQYF
V gene: TRBV5-1; D gene: NA; CDR3 protein: CASSLEAAATDTQYF
V gene: TRBV7-7; D gene: NA; CDR3 protein: CASSLDLLSGDEQFF
V gene: TRBV10-1; D gene: NA; CDR3 protein: CASSLGENYGYTF
V gene: TRBV4-3; D gene: NA; CDR3 protein: CASSQLARASADTQYF
V gene: TRBV9; D gene: TRBD2; CDR3 protein: CASSPRTSVETQYF
V gene: TRBV7-9; D gene: NA; CDR3 protein: CASSLNSRVNEKLFF
V gene: TRBV5-1; D gene: TRBD2; CDR3 protein: CARLRVAAGAYNEQFF